The 25 T cell receptor beta chains listed next were all sequenced from one sample in a study of CD8+ T cells in alopecia areata. Treatment described: oral pan-JAK inhibitor, 5-10 mg twice daily. As the sequencing template, cDNA was produced by extracting RNA and reverse transcribing it. Only in-frame clones appear in the TCRdb table, and some are missing; sequencing was by immunoSEQ multiplex PCR. The sample has approximately 210,000 clones, 64% seen once. This specimen was CD4+ T cells sorted from blood, taken at week 4, from a patient treated with tofacitinib. The receptors stem from a human donor with alopecia areata.

This clone came up a few times. The chain carries TRBV29-1 and TRBJ2-5, with 7 bases fitting TRBD1. The CDR3 is made up of 12 amino acids. Germline values: CDR1 SQVTM, CDR2 ANQGSEA. J was trimmed by 3 bases and V by 6 bases; bases with no gene match: 4. The CDR3: CSVRGQEETQYF. In nucleotides, the CDR3 is TGCAGCGTACGCGGACAGGAAGAGACCCAGTACTTC.

The genes are TRBV5-1 and TRBJ1-4; weak D call: TRBD1 (5 bases). The CDR3 is 15 amino acids. The V end was cut by 5 bases, the J end by 2 bases, with 13 bases between. CDR1 SGHRS and CDR2 YFSETQ come from the germline V gene. Here the CDR3 reads CASRTTPGTNEKLFF. The CDR3 DNA reads as TGCGCCAGCAGGACAACCCCAGGGACTAATGAAAAACTGTTTTTT.

About this clone itself: Additional DNA sequences in this sample encode the identical CDR3. This chain links TRBV29-1 with TRBJ2-3; no definite D call. The CDR3 runs 13 residues. Germline V gives CDR1 SQVTM, CDR2 ANQGSEA. V lost 7 bases and J 4 bases, leaving 15 bases between the germline ends. The CDR3 DNA follows: TGCAGCGCCGCTGCGCTCGCAGCAGATACGCAGTATTTT. This encodes CSAAALAADTQYF.

This chain uses TRBV7-9 with TRBJ2-5; 7 positions match TRBD1. The CDR3 loop spans 14 amino acids. Germline V gives CDR1 SEHNR, CDR2 FQNEAQ (reference sequence). With V trimmed by 4 bases and J by 5 bases, 7 bases remained unmatched. CDR3: CASSSTGDVETQYF. The CDR3 DNA sequence: TGTGCCAGCAGCTCAACAGGGGATGTTGAGACCCAGTACTTC.

This clone was counted between two and nine times. The chain links TRBV7-2 to TRBJ1-5, with 8 bases aligning to TRBD1. V shed 2 bases, J shed 0 bases, and the junction held 6 bases outside the gene matches. Germline loops: CDR1 SGHTA, CDR2 FQGNSA. The CDR3 length is 17 residues. The CDR3 nucleotides read TGTGCCAGCAGCTTATCATGGACAGGGAATAGCAATCAGCCCCAGCATTTT. Translated: CASSLSWTGNSNQPQHF.

The V and J genes are TRBV9 and TRBJ1-2; TRBD1 agrees at 7 bases. Germline-derived CDR1 and CDR2 are SGDLS and YYNGEE. V shed 4 bases, J shed 7 bases, and the junction held 13 bases outside the gene matches. The CDR3 is made up of 15 amino acids. The CDR3 DNA is TGTGCCAGCAGCCCCCCGTTGGAGGGGGCGGGTGGCTACACCTTC. Protein sequence: CASSPPLEGAGGYTF.

Only one count was recorded for this clone. The chain links TRBV5-6 to TRBJ2-1, with D perhaps matching TRBD2 (6 bases). Trimming removed 1 base from V and 13 bases from J, with 12 bases in between. The V gene's germline CDR1 is SGHDT and CDR2 YYEEEE. The CDR3 extends over 12 amino acids. CDR3 region: CASSLMVADQFF. The CDR3 region has the DNA TGTGCCAGCAGCTTGATGGTAGCGGATCAGTTCTTC. Drawing the rest from reference TRBV5-6 and TRBJ2-1, the complete variable domain is DAGVTQSPTHLIKTRGQQVTLRCSPKSGHDTVSWYQQALGQGPQFIFQYYEEEERQRGNFPDRFSGHQFPNYSSELNVNALLLGDSALYLCASSLMVADQFFGPGTRLTVL.

The V gene is TRBV10-3, the J gene TRBJ1-1; unclear D gene. V was cut by 3 bases and J by 0 bases, with 11 bases left in between. The CDR3 sequence is 15 residues long. Germline values: CDR1 ENHRY, CDR2 SYGVKD. The CDR3 DNA is TGTGCCATCAGTGACCCTGGAAGGGTGAACACTGAAGCTTTCTTT. Amino acid sequence: CAISDPGRVNTEAFF.

This CDR3 is CASSATGDNSPLHF. CDR3 sequence (DNA): TGTGCCAGCAGCGCGACAGGGGATAATTCACCCCTCCACTTT. The rearrangement uses TRBV9 and TRBJ1-6; 8 positions match TRBD1. Germline CDR1 reads SGDLS; CDR2 reads YYNGEE. V was pared by 3 bases and J by 5 bases, with 1 base of the junction left unmatched. CDR3 size: 14 residues.

The chain employs TRBV27 and TRBJ2-1, with D possibly being TRBD2 (6 bases). Germline CDR1 MNHEY, CDR2 SMNVEV (reference sequence). V shed 4 bases and J shed 4 bases, with 11 bases lying between them. This CDR3 is built from 14 residues. CDR3 residues: CASSSGLLYNEQFF. For the CDR3, the DNA is TGTGCCAGCAGTTCCGGACTACTATACAATGAGCAGTTCTTC.

The rearrangement joins TRBV19 to TRBJ1-4; D possibly corresponds to TRBD1 (5 bases). In germline, CDR1 is LNHDA, CDR2 SQIVND (reference sequence). The CDR3 length is 14 residues. Trimming left V 3 bases short and J 8 bases short, with 13 bases between. CDR3 sequence reads: CASSIPGMTEKLFF. The CDR3, as DNA: TGTGCCAGTAGTATCCCAGGGATGACCGAAAAACTGTTTTTT.

The chain links TRBV9 to TRBJ1-2; D is possibly TRBD1 (6 bases). Germline V lookup: CDR1 SGDLS, CDR2 YYNGEE. V lost 0 bases, J lost 5 bases, and 11 bases lay in between. This CDR3 spans 14 amino acids. Here the CDR3 reads CASSVGGAAYGYTF. The CDR3 DNA reads TGTGCCAGCAGCGTAGGGGGGGCCGCGTATGGCTACACCTTC.

The chain employs TRBV6-6 and TRBJ1-3; D call uncertain. The ends were cut back, 9 bases at V and 2 bases at J, with 8 bases in the middle. The CDR3 contains 12 residues. In germline, CDR1 is MNHNY, CDR2 SVGAGI (reference sequence). The chain's CDR3 is CASQSPGNTIYF. In DNA form, the CDR3 reads TGTGCCAGTCAAAGCCCTGGAAACACCATATATTTT.

This chain joins TRBV13 and TRBJ1-6; a possible D gene is TRBD1 (5 bases). V shed 5 bases and J shed 8 bases, with 10 bases lying between them. The CDR3 runs to 13 residues. CDR1 PRHDT and CDR2 FYEKMQ come from the germline V gene (reference sequence). CDR3 sequence (DNA): TGTGCCAGCAGCCTCAGGACACATTCACCCCTCCACTTT. Amino acid sequence: CASSLRTHSPLHF.

The chain uses TRBV5-1 and TRBJ2-3; 7 positions agree with TRBD2. Germline trimming cut 6 bases from V and 1 base from J; bases unmatched to any gene: 5. Germline V gives CDR1 SGHRS, CDR2 YFSETQ. This CDR3 region has 14 residues. Written as DNA, the CDR3 is TGCGCCAGCAATGAGGCGGGGGGCACAGATACGCAGTATTTT. This codes for CASNEAGGTDTQYF. Complete variable domain (other parts from reference TRBV5-1 and TRBJ2-3): KAGVTQTPRYLIKTRGQQVTLSCSPISGHRSVSWYQQTPGQGLQFLFEYFSETQRNKGNFPGRFSGRQFSNSRSEMNVSTLELGDSALYLCASNEAGGTDTQYFGPGTRLTVL.

The chain employs TRBV4-3 and TRBJ1-6, with TRBD1 as a possible D gene (5 bases). This CDR3 contains 16 residues. The V end lost 0 bases, the J end lost 7 bases, and 13 bases lay between the germline ends. CDR1 and CDR2 (germline): LGHNA, YSLEER. CDR3 loop: CASSQDPQGTNSPLHF. In DNA form, the CDR3 reads TGCGCCAGCAGCCAAGATCCCCAGGGCACAAATTCACCCCTCCACTTT.

The gene calls are TRBV6-5 and TRBJ2-7; 10 bases agree with TRBD1. With 6 bases clipped from V and 3 bases from J, the junction kept 5 bases outside the gene matches. The CDR3 totals 14 residues. Germline V gene lookup returns CDR1 MNHEY and CDR2 SVGAGI. The CDR3: CASSRTGGVYEQYF. CDR3 sequence (DNA): TGTGCCAGCAGCCGGACAGGGGGTGTCTACGAGCAGTACTTC.

This clone was detected only once. This chain connects TRBV5-4 to TRBJ1-2, with D hard to call. This CDR3 spans 12 amino acids. The germline CDR1 and CDR2 sequences are SGHNT and YYREEE (reference sequence). The germline V and J ends were trimmed by 3 bases and 1 base, with 4 bases remaining between them. The CDR3 loop is CASSWNNYGYTF. The DNA for the CDR3 is TGTGCCAGCAGCTGGAATAACTATGGCTACACCTTC. Together with reference TRBV5-4 and TRBJ1-2, the CDR3 gives the full variable domain: ETGVTQSPTHLIKTRGQQVTLRCSSQSGHNTVSWYQQALGQGPQFIFQYYREEENGRGNFPPRFSGLQFPNYSSELNVNALELDDSALYLCASSWNNYGYTFGSGTRLTVV.

About this clone: A read error may produce the germline difference seen at one junction end. The CDR3 DNA reads as TGTGCTAGCAGCTTAGCCTTAATGGAGACCCAGTACTTC. It yields the protein CASSLALMETQYF. V gene TRBV7-7 combines with J gene TRBJ2-5; D ambiguous. This CDR3 has 13 residues. From germline, CDR1 is SSHAT and CDR2 FNYEAQ (reference sequence).

This sequence joins TRBV30 and TRBJ2-1; possibly TRBD1 for D (5 bases). The germline V and J ends were trimmed by 4 bases and 4 bases, with 8 bases remaining between them. The length of the CDR3 is 12 residues. Germline-derived CDR1 and CDR2 are GTSNPN and SVGIG (reference sequence). Written as DNA, the CDR3 is TGTGCCTGGACTGGGGCGTACAATGAGCAGTTCTTC. Its protein product is CAWTGAYNEQFF. Variable domain in full (rest from reference TRBV30 and TRBJ2-1): SQTIHQWPATLVQPVGSPLSLECTVEGTSNPNLYWYRQAAGRGLQLLFYSVGIGQISSEVPQNLSASRPQDRQFILSSKKLLLSDSGFYLCAWTGAYNEQFFGPGTRLTVL.

The J gene is TRBJ2-5, the V gene TRBV11-2; D gene unclear. This CDR3 spans 12 amino acids. Germline V gene data show CDR1 as SGHAT and CDR2 as FQNNGV. V shed 1 base and J shed 3 bases, with 3 bases lying between them. CDR3 sequence: CASSLAKETQYF. As DNA, the CDR3 is TGTGCCAGCAGCTTAGCCAAAGAGACCCAGTACTTC.

The chain couples TRBV9 to TRBJ1-1; D is perhaps TRBD1 (5 bases). The CDR3 extends over 13 amino acids. Trimming took 0 bases from V and 3 from J, leaving 6 bases between them. Germline V lookup: CDR1 SGDLS, CDR2 YYNGEE. DNA of the CDR3: TGTGCCAGCAGCGTAGCGGGGGACACTGAAGCTTTCTTT. It encodes CASSVAGDTEAFF.

CDR3 protein: CASSQMTGLNQPQHF. CDR3 DNA: TGTGCCAGCAGCCAAATGACAGGTCTCAATCAGCCCCAGCATTTT. This sequence joins TRBV7-6 and TRBJ1-5; weak D call: TRBD1 (6 bases). This CDR3 has 15 amino acids. V shed 5 bases and J shed 3 bases, with 14 bases lying between them. The germline V gene has CDR1 SGHVS and CDR2 FNYEAQ.

This clone was counted a single time. The V and J genes are TRBV15 and TRBJ1-6, with a possible D match to TRBD1 (5 bases). CDR1 and CDR2 (germline): LNHNV, YYDKDF (reference sequence). The CDR3 runs 12 residues. V lost 8 bases and J lost 7, with 9 bases in between. In nucleotides, the CDR3 is TGTGCCACCTCCAGGGACAATTCACCCCTCCACTTT. Encoded protein: CATSRDNSPLHF.

The chain links TRBV7-2 to TRBJ1-2; perhaps TRBD1 as D (5 bases). CDR3 length equals 12 residues. The germline CDR1 and CDR2 sequences are SGHTA and FQGNSA. The V end was cut by 5 bases, the J end by 5 bases, with 9 bases between. CDR3 nucleotide sequence: TGTGCCAGCAGCCCTCCAGGGTATGGCTACACCTTC. It codes for CASSPPGYGYTF.